The 29 T cell receptor beta chains listed next were all sequenced from one sample in a study of blood T cell repertoires in COVID-19. Here immunoSEQ multiplex PCR was the method, and the copy in TCRdb shows in-frame clones only, minus some. The sample has 200,000 to 300,000 clones; more than 85% are singletons. Input material: peripheral blood. Every receptor here comes from a woman in her sixties with COVID-19, enrolled during active disease.

The chain carries TRBV18 and TRBJ1-2; D uncertain. The CDR3 covers 15 residues. Germline V lookup: CDR1 KGHSH, CDR2 LQKENI. V was trimmed by 6 bases and J by 4 bases, leaving 18 bases between them. The CDR3 reads CASSTLEGSRYGYTF. The CDR3 region has the DNA TGTGCCAGCTCTACGTTGGAGGGCAGTCGCTATGGCTACACCTTC. Using reference TRBV18 and TRBJ1-2 for the parts outside the CDR3, the full variable domain is NAGVMQNPRHLVRRRGQEARLRCSPMKGHSHVYWYRQLPEEGLKFMVYLQKENIIDESGMPKERFSAEFPKEGPSILRIQQVVRGDSAAYFCASSTLEGSRYGYTFGSGTRLTVV.

This clone was found a few times. The V call is TRBV7-8, the J call TRBJ2-7; perhaps TRBD1 as D (6 bases). The CDR3 runs to 15 residues. Trimming pared 1 base from V and 6 bases from J, leaving 16 bases between. The germline gives CDR1 SGHVS, CDR2 FQNEAQ. Here the CDR3 reads CASSLDLGAMGEQYF. The DNA for the CDR3 is TGTGCCAGCAGCTTAGATCTGGGGGCGATGGGCGAGCAGTACTTC. The entire variable domain, with the rest obtained from reference TRBV7-8 and TRBJ2-7, is as follows: GAGVSQSPRYKVAKRGQDVALRCDPISGHVSLFWYQQALGQGPEFLTYFQNEAQLDKSGLPSDRFFAERPEGSVSTLKIQRTQQEDSAVYLCASSLDLGAMGEQYFGPGTRLTVT.

The chain has TRBV28 and TRBJ1-2, with TRBD1 as a possible D gene (5 bases). Trimming shortened V by 7 bases and J by 4 bases, and 16 bases separated the two germline ends. The CDR3 has 14 amino acids. The germline CDR1 and CDR2 sequences are MDHEN and SYDVKM. The CDR3 bases are TGTGCCAGCACCCCAGGAGGGACTCCCTATGGCTACACCTTC. It yields the protein CASTPGGTPYGYTF.

The chain recombines TRBV20-1 with TRBJ1-5, with TRBD1 matching 8 bases. V trimming: 3 bases; J trimming: 6 bases; junction bases outside the gene matches: 7. Germline CDR1 is DFQATT and CDR2 is SNEGSKA (reference sequence). The CDR3 contains 14 residues. For the CDR3, the DNA is TGCAGTGCTAGTGTTACAGGGGGAGGTCAGCCCCAGCATTTT. Its protein product is CSASVTGGGQPQHF.

V and J are TRBV29-1 and TRBJ2-7, with TRBD1 matching 10 bases. V gave up 6 bases and J gave up 7 bases; unmatched junction bases: 6. The germline CDR1 and CDR2 sequences are SQVTM and ANQGSEA. The CDR3 extends over 12 amino acids. This CDR3 is CSVVGQGQEQYF. In nucleotides, the CDR3 is TGCAGCGTAGTGGGACAGGGGCAGGAGCAGTACTTC.

The chain combines TRBV14 with TRBJ2-5; 7 bases align to TRBD1. The CDR3 length is 13 residues. Looked up from germline, CDR1 is SGHDN and CDR2 is FVKESK. The V and J ends lost 0 bases and 5 bases, in that order; junction bases with no gene match: 0. The CDR3 coding sequence is TGTGCCAGCAGCCAAGACAGGGGGGAGACCCAGTACTTC. Translating gives CASSQDRGETQYF. Variable domain in full (rest from reference TRBV14 and TRBJ2-5): EAGVTQFPSHSVIEKGQTVTLRCDPISGHDNLYWYRRVMGKEIKFLLHFVKESKQDESGMPNNRFLAERTGGTYSTLKVQPAELEDSGVYFCASSQDRGETQYFGPGTRLLVL.

This clone was detected only once. The gene calls are TRBV10-3 and TRBJ2-3, with 7 positions matching TRBD1. Losses at the gene ends were 9 bases for V and 3 bases for J; bases not matched to a gene: 12. This CDR3 is built from 15 residues. Germline V gene lookup returns CDR1 ENHRY and CDR2 SYGVKD. CDR3 residues: CAIGFGRGRTDTQYF. In DNA, the CDR3 is TGTGCCATTGGATTTGGAAGGGGGCGTACAGATACGCAGTATTTT.

The chain carries TRBV30 and TRBJ1-3; 7 bases line up with TRBD1. The CDR3 consists of 19 residues. Germline V gene lookup returns CDR1 GTSNPN and CDR2 SVGIG (reference sequence). The V gene end was trimmed by 3 bases and the J gene end by 0 bases; junction bases not matched to a gene: 17. This CDR3 is CAWRLKTGSVSRSGNTIYF. In DNA, the CDR3 is TGTGCCTGGAGATTAAAGACAGGGTCCGTCTCGCGCTCTGGAAACACCATATATTTT. The variable domain in full, completed from reference TRBV30 and TRBJ1-3, reads SQTIHQWPATLVQPVGSPLSLECTVEGTSNPNLYWYRQAAGRGLQLLFYSVGIGQISSEVPQNLSASRPQDRQFILSSKKLLLSDSGFYLCAWRLKTGSVSRSGNTIYFGEGSWLTVV.

The chain combines TRBV9 with TRBJ2-2, with D possibly being TRBD1 (7 bases). CDR1 and CDR2 from the germline V gene are SGDLS and YYNGEE. The CDR3 extends over 14 amino acids. Deletions cut 4 bases from V and 5 bases from J, with 12 bases between. The CDR3 reads CASSPQGGTGELFF. As DNA, the CDR3 is TGTGCCAGCAGCCCCCAGGGGGGAACCGGGGAGCTGTTTTTT.

This clone was observed a single time. The rearrangement links TRBV30 to TRBJ1-5; maybe TRBD1 (6 bases). The germline V gene encodes CDR1 GTSNPN and CDR2 SVGIG (reference sequence). The CDR3 consists of 13 residues. Deletions cut 2 bases from V and 4 bases from J, with 9 bases between. The CDR3 nucleotides are TGTGCCTGGAGTACGGACAGAAATCAGCCCCAGCATTTT. This sequence encodes CAWSTDRNQPQHF.

Turning to this clone: This sample also contains other DNA sequences that code for the same CDR3. The chain's CDR3 is CASSVGLASYEQYF. The CDR3, as DNA: TGTGCCAGCAGCGTAGGCCTAGCGTCCTACGAGCAGTACTTC. The chain employs TRBV9 and TRBJ2-7, with a possible D match to TRBD2 (6 bases). Germline CDR1 reads SGDLS; CDR2 reads YYNGEE. Trimming took 0 bases from V and 1 from J, leaving 8 bases between them. This CDR3 is 14 amino acids long.

V is TRBV7-2 and J is TRBJ2-7; 7 bases match TRBD2. Germline V lookup: CDR1 SGHTA, CDR2 FQGNSA. V shed 7 bases, J shed 5 bases, and the junction held 11 bases outside the gene matches. This CDR3 is built from 14 residues. The CDR3: CASTRGGSSHEQYF. The CDR3 region has the DNA TGTGCCAGCACCCGTGGCGGGAGTTCGCACGAGCAGTACTTC. Filled out from reference TRBV7-2 and TRBJ2-7, the complete variable domain reads GAGVSQSPSNKVTEKGKDVELRCDPISGHTALYWYRQSLGQGLEFLIYFQGNSAPDKSGLPSDRFSAERTGGSVSTLTIQRTQQEDSAVYLCASTRGGSSHEQYFGPGTRLTVT.

The chain has TRBV6-2 or TRBV6-3 and TRBJ2-7; D possibly corresponds to TRBD2 (6 bases). This CDR3 comprises 14 residues. The germline V and J ends were trimmed by 5 bases and 5 bases, with 16 bases remaining between them. In germline, CDR1 is MNHEY, CDR2 SVGEGT. Written as DNA, the CDR3 is TGTGCCAGCAGTACTGGGGGGATTCGCAACGAGCAGTACTTC. Its translation: CASSTGGIRNEQYF.

This clone was picked up a small number of times. The V call is TRBV6-5, the J call TRBJ2-7; perhaps TRBD2 as D (5 bases). Trimming removed 10 bases at V and 0 bases at J, with 16 bases between. Germline V gene sequence: CDR1 MNHEY, CDR2 SVGAGI. The CDR3 has 14 residues. For the CDR3, the DNA is TGTGCCATCCCCGGCGGGTCGTCCTCCTACGAGCAGTACTTC. Its protein product is CAIPGGSSSYEQYF.

The V and J genes are TRBV18 and TRBJ2-1; 14 bases align to TRBD2. The trim removed 3 bases at V and 7 bases at J, leaving 5 bases unmatched. CDR3 length: 16 residues. CDR1 is KGHSH, CDR2 LQKENI, per germline. In DNA form, the CDR3 reads TGTGCCAGCTCACCGGGACTAGCGGGAGCCACGAATGAGCAGTTCTTC. As protein: CASSPGLAGATNEQFF.

Regarding this clone: Other DNA sequences in this sample translate to the same CDR3. The CDR3 protein is CASSPTSGSTDTQYF. CDR3 in DNA: TGTGCCAGCTCACCTACTAGCGGAAGCACAGATACGCAGTATTTT. V and J are TRBV18 and TRBJ2-3; 8 bases fit TRBD2. In germline, CDR1 is KGHSH, CDR2 LQKENI. The V gene end was trimmed by 3 bases and the J gene end by 0 bases; junction bases not matched to a gene: 2. The CDR3 covers 15 residues.

The chain employs TRBV5-4 and TRBJ1-1; possibly TRBD1 for D (5 bases). The V end lost 0 bases, the J end lost 0 bases, and 9 bases lay between the germline ends. Germline CDR1 reads SGHNT; CDR2 reads YYREEE (reference sequence). The CDR3 is made up of 15 amino acids. The CDR3 DNA sequence: TGTGCCAGCAGCTTGGATCAGGGAATGAACACTGAAGCTTTCTTT. Translation gives CASSLDQGMNTEAFF.

The chain is built from TRBV19 and TRBJ2-7; D unclear. This CDR3 has 16 residues. Trimming left V 5 bases short and J 2 bases short, with 19 bases between. CDR1 LNHDA and CDR2 SQIVND come from the germline V gene (reference sequence). In nucleotides, the CDR3 is TGTGCCAGTAGTCCATATCCCTCCGACACAGCCTACGAGCAGTACTTC. Translated, it gives CASSPYPSDTAYEQYF.

The V gene is TRBV18, the J gene TRBJ2-3; D possibly corresponds to TRBD1 (6 bases). Germline loops: CDR1 KGHSH, CDR2 LQKENI. CDR3 length: 13 amino acids. Trimming removed 6 bases from V and 10 bases from J, with 17 bases in between. The CDR3, as DNA: TGTGCCAGCTCGGACAGAGGGAATGGGGCGCAGTATTTT. Residues: CASSDRGNGAQYF.

This clone was found a few times. This rearrangement joins TRBV14 to TRBJ1-1; D is perhaps TRBD1 (6 bases). The V end was cut by 3 bases, the J end by 5 bases, with 16 bases between. Germline-derived CDR1 and CDR2 are SGHDN and FVKESK. This CDR3 region has 15 residues. The CDR3 sequence: CASSQQGLRMTEAFF. Written as DNA, the CDR3 is TGTGCCAGCAGCCAGCAGGGGCTGAGGATGACTGAAGCTTTCTTT.

V and J are TRBV9 and TRBJ2-1, with D possibly TRBD2 on 6 matching bases. The CDR3 length is 16 residues. Per the germline V gene, CDR1 is SGDLS and CDR2 is YYNGEE. The V and J ends lost 4 bases and 5 bases respectively, with 19 bases between them. The CDR3 protein is CASSPRPGLNHNEQFF. In DNA, the CDR3 is TGTGCCAGCAGCCCACGCCCCGGACTAAACCACAATGAGCAGTTCTTC.

The chain carries TRBV7-6 and TRBJ2-2; 12 positions agree with TRBD2. J gave up 3 bases and V 5 bases, and 4 bases lay outside the gene matches. The CDR3 totals 16 residues. Germline V gene lookup returns CDR1 SGHVS and CDR2 FNYEAQ. CDR3 residues: CASSPRLAGDTGELFF. Written as DNA, the CDR3 is TGTGCCAGCAGCCCCCGACTAGCGGGGGACACCGGGGAGCTGTTTTTT.

The gene calls are TRBV10-3 and TRBJ1-1, with D maybe TRBD1 (6 bases). This CDR3 is built from 15 residues. Germline loops: CDR1 ENHRY, CDR2 SYGVKD. Trimming pared 2 bases from V and 3 bases from J, leaving 13 bases between. Here the CDR3 DNA reads TGTGCCATCAGTGAGAGGGGGGGCGCGGACACTGAAGCTTTCTTT. Its protein product is CAISERGGADTEAFF.

The rearrangement joins TRBV7-3 to TRBJ2-2; 12 bases are a match to TRBD2. In germline, CDR1 is SGHTA, CDR2 FQGTGA. The CDR3 runs 15 residues. After removal of 4 bases from V and 6 bases from J, the junction contained 3 bases not matched to a gene. In DNA, the CDR3 is TGTGCCAGCAGCTCGACTAGCGGGAGTGCCGGGGAGCTGTTTTTT. It encodes CASSSTSGSAGELFF. Full variable domain (outside the CDR3, taken from reference TRBV7-3 and TRBJ2-2): GAGVSQTPSNKVTEKGKYVELRCDPISGHTALYWYRQSLGQGPEFLIYFQGTGAADDSGLPNDRFFAVRPEGSVSTLKIQRTERGDSAVYLCASSSTSGSAGELFFGEGSRLTVL.

This clone was counted between two and nine times. The same CDR3 arises from other DNA sequences in this sample as well. The chain joins TRBV6-5 to TRBJ1-1; tentatively, D is TRBD1 (6 bases). Germline values: CDR1 MNHEY, CDR2 SVGAGI. This CDR3 has 13 residues. The ends were cut back, 8 bases at V and 2 bases at J, with 12 bases in the middle. The CDR3 DNA reads as TGTGCCAGCCGGGACACCCAAAACACTGAAGCTTTCTTT. It yields the protein CASRDTQNTEAFF.

V is TRBV5-1 and J is TRBJ2-1; TRBD2 agrees at 13 bases. Germline V gene sequence: CDR1 SGHRS, CDR2 YFSETQ. The CDR3 loop spans 15 amino acids. Losses at the gene ends were 5 bases for V and 5 bases for J; bases not matched to a gene: 4. CDR3 in amino acids: CASRSTSGRDNEQFF. The CDR3 DNA is TGCGCCAGCAGATCTACTAGCGGGAGGGACAATGAGCAGTTCTTC.

Here the CDR3 reads CASSSHGNNEKLFF. CDR3 nucleotides: TGTGCCAGCAGTTCTCACGGGAATAATGAAAAACTGTTTTTT. V and J are TRBV28 and TRBJ1-4; D call uncertain. The V end was cut by 4 bases, the J end by 4 bases, with 10 bases between. The CDR3 runs 14 residues. Germline CDR1 and CDR2: MDHEN and SYDVKM.

V gene TRBV5-1 combines with J gene TRBJ1-2; TRBD1 agrees at 9 bases. The V gene end was trimmed by 4 bases and the J gene end by 2 bases; junction bases not matched to a gene: 9. The CDR3 extends over 16 amino acids. Germline V gene sequence: CDR1 SGHRS, CDR2 YFSETQ. CDR3 loop: CASSAIQGARNYGYTF. CDR3 bases: TGCGCCAGCAGCGCAATACAGGGGGCCCGGAACTATGGCTACACCTTC.

This clone has a single count. The chain is built from TRBV7-8 and TRBJ1-2; 12 bases match TRBD1. V shed 1 base and J 2 bases; nucleotides not matched to a gene: 8. CDR3 length equals 18 residues. Germline assignment: CDR1 SGHVS and CDR2 FQNEAQ. The CDR3 DNA sequence: TGTGCCAGCAGCTTAGTGGGGACAGGGGGCCCCCTAAACTATGGCTACACCTTC. Its translation is CASSLVGTGGPLNYGYTF. The full variable domain, completed using reference TRBV7-8 and TRBJ1-2, is GAGVSQSPRYKVAKRGQDVALRCDPISGHVSLFWYQQALGQGPEFLTYFQNEAQLDKSGLPSDRFFAERPEGSVSTLKIQRTQQEDSAVYLCASSLVGTGGPLNYGYTFGSGTRLTVV.